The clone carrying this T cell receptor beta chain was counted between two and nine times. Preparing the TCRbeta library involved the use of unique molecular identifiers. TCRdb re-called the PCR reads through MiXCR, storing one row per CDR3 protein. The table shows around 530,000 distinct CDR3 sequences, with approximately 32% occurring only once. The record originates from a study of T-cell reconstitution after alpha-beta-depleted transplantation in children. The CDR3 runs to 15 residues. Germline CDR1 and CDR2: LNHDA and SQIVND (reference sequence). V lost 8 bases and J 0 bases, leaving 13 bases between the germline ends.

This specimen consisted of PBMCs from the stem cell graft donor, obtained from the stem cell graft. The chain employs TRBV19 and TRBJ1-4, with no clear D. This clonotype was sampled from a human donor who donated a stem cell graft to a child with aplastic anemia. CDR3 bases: TGTGCCAGTCAGTCCCACGCCGCAACTAATGAAAAACTGTTTTTT. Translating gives CASQSHAATNEKLFF.